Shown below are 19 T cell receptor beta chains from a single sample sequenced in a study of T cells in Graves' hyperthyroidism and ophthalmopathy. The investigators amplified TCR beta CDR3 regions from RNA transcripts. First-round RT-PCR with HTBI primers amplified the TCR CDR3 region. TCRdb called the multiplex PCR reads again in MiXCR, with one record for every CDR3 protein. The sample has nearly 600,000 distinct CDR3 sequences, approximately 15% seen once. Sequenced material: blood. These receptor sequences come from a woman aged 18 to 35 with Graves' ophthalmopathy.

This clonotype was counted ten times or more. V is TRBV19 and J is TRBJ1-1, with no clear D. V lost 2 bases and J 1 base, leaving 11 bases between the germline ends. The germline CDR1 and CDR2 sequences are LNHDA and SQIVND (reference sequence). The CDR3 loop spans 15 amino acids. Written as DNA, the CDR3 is TGTGCCAGTAGTATATGGGCGGCAGCGAACACTGAAGCTTTCTTT. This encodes CASSIWAAANTEAFF. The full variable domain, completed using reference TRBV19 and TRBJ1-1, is DGGITQSPKYLFRKEGQNVTLSCEQNLNHDAMYWYRQDPGQGLRLIYYSQIVNDFQKGDIAEGYSVSREKKESFPLTVTSAQKNPTAFYLCASSIWAAANTEAFFGQGTRLTVV.

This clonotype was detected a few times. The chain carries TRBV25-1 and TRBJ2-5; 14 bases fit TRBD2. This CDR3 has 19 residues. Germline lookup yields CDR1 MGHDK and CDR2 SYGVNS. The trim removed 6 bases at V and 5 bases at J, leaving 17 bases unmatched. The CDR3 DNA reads TGTGCCAGCAGCCCAAAGAGCACCGGGACTAGCGGGAGATTGGAGACCCAGTACTTC. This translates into CASSPKSTGTSGRLETQYF.

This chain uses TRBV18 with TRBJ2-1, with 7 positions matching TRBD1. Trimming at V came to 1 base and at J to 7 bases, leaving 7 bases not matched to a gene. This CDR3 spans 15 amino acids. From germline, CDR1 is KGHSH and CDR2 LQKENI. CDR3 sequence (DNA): TGTGCCAGCTCACCACAGACAGGGTGGAATAATGAGCAGTTCTTC. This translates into CASSPQTGWNNEQFF.

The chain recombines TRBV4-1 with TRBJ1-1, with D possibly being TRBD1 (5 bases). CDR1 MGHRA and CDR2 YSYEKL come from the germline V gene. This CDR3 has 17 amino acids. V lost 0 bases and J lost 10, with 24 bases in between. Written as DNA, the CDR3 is TGCGCCAGCAGCCAAGAAAGGGGCAGTGATTTCTTCGAGCGAGCTTTCTTT. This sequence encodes CASSQERGSDFFERAFF.

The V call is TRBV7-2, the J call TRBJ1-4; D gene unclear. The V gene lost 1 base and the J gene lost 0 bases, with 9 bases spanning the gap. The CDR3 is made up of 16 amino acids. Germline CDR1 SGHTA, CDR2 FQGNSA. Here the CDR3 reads CASSLGKRATNEKLFF. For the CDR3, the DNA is TGTGCCAGCAGCTTAGGCAAGAGAGCAACTAATGAAAAACTGTTTTTT.

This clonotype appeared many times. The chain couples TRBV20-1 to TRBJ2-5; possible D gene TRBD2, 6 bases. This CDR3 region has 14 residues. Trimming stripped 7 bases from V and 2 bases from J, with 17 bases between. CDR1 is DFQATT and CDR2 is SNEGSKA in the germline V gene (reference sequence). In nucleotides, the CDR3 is TGCAGTGGATTCGGGGAGGCACTTCAAGAGACCCAGTACTTC. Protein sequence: CSGFGEALQETQYF.

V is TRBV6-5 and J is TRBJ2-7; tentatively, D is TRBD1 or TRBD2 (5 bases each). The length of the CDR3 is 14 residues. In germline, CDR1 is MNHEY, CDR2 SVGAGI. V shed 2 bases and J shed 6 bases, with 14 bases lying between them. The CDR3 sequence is CASSYTTGAVEQYF. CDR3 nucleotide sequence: TGTGCCAGCAGTTACACGACCGGGGCAGTCGAGCAGTACTTC.

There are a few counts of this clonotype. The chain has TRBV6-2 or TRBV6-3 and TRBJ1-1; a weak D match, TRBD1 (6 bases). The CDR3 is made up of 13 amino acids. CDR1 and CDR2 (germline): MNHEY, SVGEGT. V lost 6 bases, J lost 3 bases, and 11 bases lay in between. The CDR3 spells CASSQQGYTEAFF. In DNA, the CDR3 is TGTGCCAGCAGCCAACAGGGCTACACTGAAGCTTTCTTT.

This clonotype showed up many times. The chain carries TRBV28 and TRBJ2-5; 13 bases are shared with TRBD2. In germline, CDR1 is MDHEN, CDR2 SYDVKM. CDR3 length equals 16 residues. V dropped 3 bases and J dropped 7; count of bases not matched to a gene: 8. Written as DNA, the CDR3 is TGTGCCAGCAGTTTGCGACTAGCGGGAGGCTTTCGGACCCAGTACTTC. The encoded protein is CASSLRLAGGFRTQYF.

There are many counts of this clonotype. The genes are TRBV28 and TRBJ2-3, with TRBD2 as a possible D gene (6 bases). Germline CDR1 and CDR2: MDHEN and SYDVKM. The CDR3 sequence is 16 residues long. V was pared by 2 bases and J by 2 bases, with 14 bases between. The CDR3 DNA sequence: TGTGCCAGCAGTTTAATCGTTAGCGGATACACAGATACGCAGTATTTT. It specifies CASSLIVSGYTDTQYF.

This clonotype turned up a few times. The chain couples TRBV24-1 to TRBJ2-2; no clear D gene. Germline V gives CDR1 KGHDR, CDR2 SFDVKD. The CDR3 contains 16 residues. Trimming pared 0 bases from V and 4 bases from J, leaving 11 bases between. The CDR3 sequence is CATSDLTRVSTGELFF. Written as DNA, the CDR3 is TGTGCCACCAGTGATTTGACCCGAGTGAGCACCGGGGAGCTGTTTTTT.

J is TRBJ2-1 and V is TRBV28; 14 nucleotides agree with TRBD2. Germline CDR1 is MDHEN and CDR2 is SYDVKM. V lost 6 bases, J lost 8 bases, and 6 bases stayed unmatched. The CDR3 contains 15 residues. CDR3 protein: CASRTSGRGADEQFF. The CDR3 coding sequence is TGTGCCAGCAGGACTAGCGGGAGGGGGGCCGATGAGCAGTTCTTC.

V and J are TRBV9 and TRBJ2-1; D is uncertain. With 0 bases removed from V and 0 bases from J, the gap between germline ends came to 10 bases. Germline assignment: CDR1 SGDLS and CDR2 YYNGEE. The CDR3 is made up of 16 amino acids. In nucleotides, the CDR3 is TGTGCCAGCAGCGTAGGGCGGAGCCTCTCCTACAATGAGCAGTTCTTC. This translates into CASSVGRSLSYNEQFF.

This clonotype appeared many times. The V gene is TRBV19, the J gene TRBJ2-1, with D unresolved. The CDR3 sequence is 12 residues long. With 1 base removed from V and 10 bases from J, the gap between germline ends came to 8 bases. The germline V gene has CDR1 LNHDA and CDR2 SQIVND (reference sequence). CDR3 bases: TGTGCCAGTAGTATAGGGACCCAGGAGCAGTTCTTC. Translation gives CASSIGTQEQFF.

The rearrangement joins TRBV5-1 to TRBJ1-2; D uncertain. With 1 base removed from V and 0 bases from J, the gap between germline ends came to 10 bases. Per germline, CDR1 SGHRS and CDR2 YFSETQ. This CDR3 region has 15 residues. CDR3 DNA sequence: TGCGCCAGCAGCTTGTCCTTAACGACTAACTATGGCTACACCTTC. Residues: CASSLSLTTNYGYTF. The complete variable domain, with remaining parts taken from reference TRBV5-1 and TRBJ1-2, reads KAGVTQTPRYLIKTRGQQVTLSCSPISGHRSVSWYQQTPGQGLQFLFEYFSETQRNKGNFPGRFSGRQFSNSRSEMNVSTLELGDSALYLCASSLSLTTNYGYTFGSGTRLTVV.

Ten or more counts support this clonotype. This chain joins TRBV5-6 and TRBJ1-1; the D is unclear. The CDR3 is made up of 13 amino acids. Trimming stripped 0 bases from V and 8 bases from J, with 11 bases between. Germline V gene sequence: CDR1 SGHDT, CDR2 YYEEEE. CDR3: CASSLGLGEEAFF. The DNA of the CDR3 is TGTGCCAGCAGCTTGGGGCTTGGGGAAGAAGCTTTCTTT.

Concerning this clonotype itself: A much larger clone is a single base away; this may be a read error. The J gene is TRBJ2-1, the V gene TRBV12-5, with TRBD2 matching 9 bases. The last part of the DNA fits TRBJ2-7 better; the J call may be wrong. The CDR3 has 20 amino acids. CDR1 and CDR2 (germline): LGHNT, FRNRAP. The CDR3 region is CASGLYRSSGTMGSYNEQYF. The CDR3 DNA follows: TGTGCTAGTGGTTTGTACCGGTCTAGCGGGACGATGGGCTCCTACAATGAGCAGTACTTC.

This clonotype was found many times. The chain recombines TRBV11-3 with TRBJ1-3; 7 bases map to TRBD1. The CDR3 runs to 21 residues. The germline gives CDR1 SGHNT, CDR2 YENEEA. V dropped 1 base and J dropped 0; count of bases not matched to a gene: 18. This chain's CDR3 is CASSLGTRPRRQGLSGNTIYF. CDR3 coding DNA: TGTGCCAGCAGCTTAGGGACCCGTCCTCGGCGACAGGGCCTCTCTGGAAACACCATATATTTT.

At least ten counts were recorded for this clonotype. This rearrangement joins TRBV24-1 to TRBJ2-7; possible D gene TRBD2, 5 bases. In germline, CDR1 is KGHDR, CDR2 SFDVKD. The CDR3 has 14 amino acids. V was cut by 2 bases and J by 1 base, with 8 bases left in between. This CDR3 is CATSDSGRSYEQYF. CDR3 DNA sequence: TGTGCCACCAGTGATTCGGGAAGGTCCTACGAGCAGTACTTC.